The T cell receptor beta chain under discussion was sequenced for a study of T cell responses to AZD1222 COVID-19 vaccine. Looking at the study overall: Second doses that came at about 4 or about 12 weeks were put together.

Clones were sequenced by immunoSEQ multiplex PCR, and TCRdb holds only the in-frame ones, with some missing. Here the sample spans roughly 100,000 clones, more than 70% being singletons. Points on this clone: Its antigen is unidentified.

V was clipped by 2 bases and J by 9 bases, with 14 bases between them. Germline values: CDR1 KGHSH, CDR2 LQKENI. This CDR3 has 14 residues. Study-wide results and caveats: The study identified only 6 or 7 AZD1222 recipients as seropositive at baseline. Across the whole spike, CD4 TCRs peaked at regions 160-218 and 743-854.

The chain joins TRBV18 to TRBJ1-5; D is undetermined. This TCR was sampled from an adult in good health. Source: peripheral blood, taken on day 0 of AZD1222 vaccination. The CDR3: CASSPADLTGPQHF. In nucleotides, the CDR3 is TGTGCCAGCTCACCAGCGGACCTCACGGGGCCCCAGCATTTT.